This T cell receptor (beta chain) came from a study of T cell responses to AZD1222 COVID-19 vaccine. TCRdb keeps only in-frame clones here, not all; method: immunoSEQ multiplex PCR. The sample has 110,000 to 150,000 clones, approximately 90% seen once. Trimming took off 0 bases at V and 4 bases at J, with 13 bases between the two ends. Germline loops: CDR1 LGHDT, CDR2 YNNKEL (reference sequence). The CDR3 contains 16 residues. This receptor was taken from an adult who received the AZD1222 COVID-19 vaccine. Specimen: peripheral blood, collected 28 days after the second AZD1222 dose. The chain joins TRBV3-1 (or the pseudogene TRBV3-2) to TRBJ2-1, with a tentative D call TRBD1 (6 bases). CDR3 DNA sequence: TGTGCCAGCAGCCAAGAGGGATTGGGGGCTTACAATGAGCAGTTCTTC. It specifies CASSQEGLGAYNEQFF.